This T cell receptor (beta chain) derives from a study of blood T cell repertoires in COVID-19. The protocol was immunoSEQ multiplex PCR, while the TCRdb copy is restricted to in-frame clones and leaves out a portion. Altogether hundreds of thousands of clones are present, 75% to 95% being singletons, with the ten largest covering approximately 2%. V was clipped by 5 bases and J by 9 bases, with 9 bases between them. The CDR3 has 11 amino acids. CDR1 and CDR2 from the germline V gene are MDHEN and SYDVKM. This clonotype was sampled from a woman under 30 who had recovered from COVID-19. Sequencing input: PBMCs or T cells enriched from blood (not recorded which). The rearrangement uses TRBV28 and TRBJ2-3; no firm D call. As DNA, the CDR3 is TGTGCCAGCAGTCCCCGAGAAACGCAGTATTTT. This translates into CASSPRETQYF.